This T cell receptor (beta chain) is drawn from a study of Graves' ophthalmopathy and Graves' hyperthyroidism. Study-level results: Blood also harbored most expanded thyroid clonotypes above 0.001 frequency.

In donors with ophthalmopathy, activity was moderate-to-severe, with CAS ≥3, NOSPECS ≥4 and duration under 3 months. Other autoimmune diseases, uncontrolled infections, pregnancy or lactation ruled patients out of participation. Symptoms, serum thyroxine and TRAb, thyroid ultrasound, and orbital computed tomography formed the diagnostic basis. RNA transcripts yielded amplified TCR beta CDR3 regions. RT-PCR in the first round used HTBI primers; a second-round multiplex PCR followed. Via MiXCR, TCRdb re-called the multiplex PCR reads, giving one row per CDR3 protein. The sample includes almost 400,000 distinct CDR3 sequences, about a sixth of them seen just once. The sample holds many counts of this clonotype. What it recognizes is unknown. Sequencing was performed on peripheral blood. The sequence was obtained from a woman aged 18-29 years with Graves' ophthalmopathy.

This CDR3 reads CASSLDRFSNFRSEQYF. CDR3 coding DNA: TGCGCCAGCAGCTTGGACAGATTTTCCAACTTTAGGTCAGAGCAGTACTTC. The chain carries TRBV5-1 and TRBJ2-7; D unclear. Germline lookup yields CDR1 SGHRS and CDR2 YFSETQ. With 0 bases removed from V and 7 bases from J, the gap between germline ends came to 23 bases. This CDR3 has 17 amino acids.